This entry concerns a single T cell receptor beta chain. Time point noted: pre-treatment sample, taken before nivolumab and TIL therapy. The immunoSEQ assay was v3. Assay: immunoSEQ multiplex PCR; the TCRdb copy retains only in-frame clones and omits some. Among 57,000 or so clones listed, roughly 84% were seen once. The data derive from a study of TIL therapy for anti-PD-1-resistant metastatic lung cancer. Study-level information: Median patient age was about 50, ranging 38-75 years.

This CDR3 has 16 amino acids. Germline V gene lookup returns CDR1 MDHEN and CDR2 SYDVKM. Trimming at V came to 2 bases and at J to 0 bases, leaving 1 base not matched to a gene. Sequenced material: blood, taken at baseline. V gene TRBV28 combines with J gene TRBJ1-3; 10 bases agree with TRBD1. This TCR was sampled from a person aged 25 to 79 with non-small cell lung cancer. The CDR3 region is CASSLRQGASGNTIYF. CDR3 in DNA: TGTGCCAGCAGTTTAAGACAGGGGGCCTCTGGAAACACCATATATTTT.